The next 8 T cell receptor beta chains were all read from a single sample in a study of post-analysis software for immune sequencing data. Findings and limits, study-wide: Controls had lower frequencies than patients of about five TRBV segments, which included TRBV5-6, TRBV5-1 and TRBV20-1.

These receptors have no known antigen. Unique molecular identifiers tagged the TCR beta cDNA libraries. MiXCR, applied by TCRdb to the PCR reads, yields one record per CDR3 protein. The sample has roughly 430,000 distinct CDR3 sequences; roughly 38% are singletons. The sequenced sample was blood. The receptors derive from a girl aged 2-10 years with multiple sclerosis.

This clonotype appeared a few times. The V call is TRBV20-1, the J call TRBJ2-5, with 7 bases identical to TRBD1. J gave up 0 bases and V 7 bases, and 14 bases lay outside the gene matches. The CDR3 is made up of 16 amino acids. The V gene's germline CDR1 is DFQATT and CDR2 SNEGSKA (reference sequence). The CDR3 loop reads CSGSNRGEMYQETQYF. In DNA, the CDR3 is TGCAGTGGGTCAAACAGGGGCGAGATGTACCAAGAGACCCAGTACTTC.

This clonotype was observed a few times. The chain has TRBV20-1 and TRBJ2-4, with a weak D call TRBD1 (6 bases). Trimming removed 0 bases at V and 3 bases at J, with 12 bases between. This CDR3 region has 15 residues. Germline loops: CDR1 DFQATT, CDR2 SNEGSKA (reference sequence). This CDR3 reads CSARDPGEGKNIQYF. The CDR3 nucleotides read TGCAGTGCTAGAGATCCAGGGGAAGGCAAAAACATTCAGTACTTC.

This clonotype was seen a handful of times. V usage is TRBV29-1 and J usage is TRBJ2-5; no reliable D call. CDR1 is SQVTM, CDR2 ANQGSEA, per germline. V was cut by 3 bases and J by 6 bases, with 17 bases left in between. The CDR3 contains 14 residues. The CDR3 DNA is TGCAGCGTTGATTCGGCCACGTTTGAAAAGACCCAGTACTTC. This encodes CSVDSATFEKTQYF.

The J gene is TRBJ2-6, the V gene TRBV12-3 or TRBV12-4; 8 nucleotides align to TRBD1. The CDR3 loop spans 16 amino acids. The junction had 5 bases not matched to a gene; V was cut back by 4 bases and J by 3 bases. The CDR3 nucleotides are TGTGCCAGCAGTTCCACAGGGGGTGGTGGGGCCAACGTCCTGACTTTC. Its translation: CASSSTGGGGANVLTF.

V gene TRBV5-1 combines with J gene TRBJ2-1, with TRBD2 as a possible D gene (5 bases). This CDR3 spans 14 amino acids. Germline V CDR1 and CDR2: SGHRS, YFSETQ. V lost 2 bases and J 6 bases, leaving 12 bases between the germline ends. The CDR3 DNA reads TGCGCCAGCAGCTTAGACCCCGAGGGCAATGAGCAGTTCTTC. Residues: CASSLDPEGNEQFF.

The chain recombines TRBV7-8 with TRBJ1-2, with a tentative D call TRBD1 (5 bases). The CDR3 contains 13 residues. The V gene's germline CDR1 is SGHVS and CDR2 FQNEAQ. The V gene lost 5 bases and the J gene lost 4 bases, with 11 bases spanning the gap. In DNA form, the CDR3 reads TGTGCCAGCAGCCCGGCAGGGACCTATGGCTACACCTTC. Translation: CASSPAGTYGYTF.

This chain connects TRBV4-1 to TRBJ2-7, with 12 bases aligning to TRBD2. After removal of 4 bases from V and 4 bases from J, the junction contained 5 bases not matched to a gene. The CDR3 totals 15 residues. CDR1 and CDR2 (germline): MGHRA, YSYEKL. DNA of the CDR3: TGCGCCAGCAGCCCGACTAGCGGGAGCTTGTACGAGCAGTACTTC. This gives the protein CASSPTSGSLYEQYF.

This clonotype was seen more than once but under ten times. The V and J genes are TRBV7-9 and TRBJ2-7; 7 bases agree with TRBD2. Trimming at V came to 4 bases and at J to 3 bases, leaving 6 bases not matched to a gene. CDR1 and CDR2 (germline): SEHNR, FQNEAQ (reference sequence). This CDR3 is 14 amino acids long. The CDR3 protein is CASSSSGNYYEQYF. CDR3 bases: TGTGCCAGCAGCTCGAGCGGGAATTACTACGAGCAGTACTTC. Full variable domain (missing parts from reference TRBV7-9 and TRBJ2-7): DTGVSQNPRHKITKRGQNVTFRCDPISEHNRLYWYRQTLGQGPEFLTYFQNEAQLEKSRLLSDRFSAERPKGSFSTLEIQRTEQGDSAMYLCASSSSGNYYEQYFGPGTRLTVT.